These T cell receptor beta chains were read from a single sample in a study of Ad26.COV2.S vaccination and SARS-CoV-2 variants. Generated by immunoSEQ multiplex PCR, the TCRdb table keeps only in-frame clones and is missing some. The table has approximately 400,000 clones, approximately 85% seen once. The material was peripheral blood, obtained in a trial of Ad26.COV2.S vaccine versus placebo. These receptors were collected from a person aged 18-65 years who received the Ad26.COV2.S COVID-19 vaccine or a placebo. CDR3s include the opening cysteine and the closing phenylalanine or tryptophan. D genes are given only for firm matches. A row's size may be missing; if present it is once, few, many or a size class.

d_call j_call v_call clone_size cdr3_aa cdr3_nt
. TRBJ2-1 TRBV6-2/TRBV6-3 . CASSYFDRPSSYNEQFF TGTGCCAGCAGTTACTTTGATCGACCTAGCTCCTACAATGAGCAGTTCTTC
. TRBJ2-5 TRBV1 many CTSIAGTQYF TGCACCAGCATCGCCGGGACCCAGTACTTC
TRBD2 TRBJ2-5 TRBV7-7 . CASSFGGGAAETQYF TGTGCTAGCAGCTTTGGCGGGGGGGCGGCAGAGACCCAGTACTTC
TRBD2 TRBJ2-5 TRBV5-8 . CASSSTFLAGGETQYF TGTGCCAGCAGCTCAACCTTCCTAGCGGGGGGGGAGACCCAGTACTTC
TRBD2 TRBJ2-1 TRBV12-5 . CASGSSAGGFHEQFF TGTGCTAGTGGTTCGTCAGCGGGAGGTTTTCATGAGCAGTTCTTC
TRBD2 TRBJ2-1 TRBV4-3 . CASSHAPGAGLYNEQFF TGCGCCAGCAGCCATGCTCCTGGCGCGGGACTATACAATGAGCAGTTCTTC
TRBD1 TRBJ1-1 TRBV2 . CASSLYGTGTGNTEAFF TGTGCCAGCAGTCTTTACGGGACAGGGACGGGGAACACTGAAGCTTTCTTT
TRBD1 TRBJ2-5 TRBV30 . CACGSSGQSYF TGTGCCTGCGGATCTTCGGGACAGAGCTACTTC
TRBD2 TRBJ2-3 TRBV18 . CASSPRSLLAGGDTQYF TGTGCCAGCTCACCGAGATCTCTACTAGCGGGAGGAGATACGCAGTATTTT
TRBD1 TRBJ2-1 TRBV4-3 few CASSQGGTGGVLGRGEQFF TGCGCCAGCAGCCAGGGGGGGACAGGGGGCGTTTTGGGGCGTGGTGAGCAGTTCTTC
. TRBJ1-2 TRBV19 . CASSTLTWGRLNGYTF TGTGCCAGTAGTACTCTAACCTGGGGCAGGTTGAATGGCTACACCTTC
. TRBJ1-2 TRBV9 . CASSAGYGYTF TGTGCCAGCAGCGCGGGCTATGGCTACACCTTC
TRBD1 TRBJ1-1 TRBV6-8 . CASRTGIWGVGTEAFF TGTGCCAGCAGGACAGGGATTTGGGGAGTGGGAACTGAAGCTTTCTTT
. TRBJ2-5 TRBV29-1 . CSVGRETQYF TGCAGCGTTGGTCGGGAGACCCAGTACTTC
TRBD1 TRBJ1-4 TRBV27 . CASSLSGQGWNEKLFF TGTGCCAGCAGTTTATCGGGACAGGGGTGGAATGAAAAACTGTTTTTT
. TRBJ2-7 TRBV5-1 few CASRDPDSNEQYF TGCGCCAGCCGTGATCCCGACAGTAACGAGCAGTACTTC
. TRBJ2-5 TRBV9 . CASSVAGSWGETQYF TGTGCCAGCAGCGTAGCTGGGAGTTGGGGAGAGACCCAGTACTTC
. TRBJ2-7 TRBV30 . CAWSESQFEQYF TGTGCCTGGAGTGAATCACAGTTCGAGCAGTACTTC
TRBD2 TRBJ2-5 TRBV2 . CASSEGWVLAATQYF TGTGCCAGCAGTGAGGGGTGGGTACTAGCGGCCACCCAGTACTTC
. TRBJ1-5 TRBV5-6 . CASSLGPGSSNQPQHF TGTGCCAGCAGCTTGGGGCCAGGTTCTAGCAATCAGCCCCAGCATTTT
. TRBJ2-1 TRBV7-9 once CASSLQGGLNEQFF TGTGCCAGCAGCTTACAAGGGGGGCTCAATGAGCAGTTCTTC